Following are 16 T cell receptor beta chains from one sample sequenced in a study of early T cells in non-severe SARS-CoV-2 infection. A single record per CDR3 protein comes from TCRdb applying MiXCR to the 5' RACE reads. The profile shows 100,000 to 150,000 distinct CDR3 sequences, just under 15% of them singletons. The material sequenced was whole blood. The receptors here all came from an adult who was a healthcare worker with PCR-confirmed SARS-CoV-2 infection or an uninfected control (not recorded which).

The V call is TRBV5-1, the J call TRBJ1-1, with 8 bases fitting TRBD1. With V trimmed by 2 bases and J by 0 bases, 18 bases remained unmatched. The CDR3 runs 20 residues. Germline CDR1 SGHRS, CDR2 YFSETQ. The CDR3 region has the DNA TGCGCCAGCAGCTTCAAGACCGGGACAGGCGGCACTCCTTTGAACACTGAAGCTTTCTTT. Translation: CASSFKTGTGGTPLNTEAFF.

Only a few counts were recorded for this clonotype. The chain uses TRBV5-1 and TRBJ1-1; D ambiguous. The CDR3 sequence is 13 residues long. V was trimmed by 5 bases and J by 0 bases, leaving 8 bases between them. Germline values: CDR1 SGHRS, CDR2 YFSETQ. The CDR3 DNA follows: TGCGCCAGCAGGGCCTTCATGAACACTGAAGCTTTCTTT. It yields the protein CASRAFMNTEAFF.

The CDR3 DNA sequence: TGTGCCAGCAGTTTATCCGGGTGGGGCTCACCCCTCCACTTT. The encoded protein is CASSLSGWGSPLHF. The V call is TRBV12-3 or TRBV12-4, the J call TRBJ1-6; tentative D call: TRBD1 (5 bases). V lost 2 bases, J lost 10 bases, and 12 bases lay in between. The CDR3 spans 14 residues.

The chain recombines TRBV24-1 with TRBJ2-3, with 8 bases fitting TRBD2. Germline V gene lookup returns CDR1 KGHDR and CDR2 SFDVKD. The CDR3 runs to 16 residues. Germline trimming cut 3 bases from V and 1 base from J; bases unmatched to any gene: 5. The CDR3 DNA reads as TGTGCCACCAGTGATCCATCAGCGGGGGGCACAGATACGCAGTATTTT. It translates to CATSDPSAGGTDTQYF.

The CDR3 loop reads CASSQDSHWADTQYF. CDR3 DNA sequence: TGTGCCAGCAGCCAAGATTCCCACTGGGCAGATACGCAGTATTTT. V usage is TRBV4-2 and J usage is TRBJ2-3; D gene unclear. Trimming shortened V by 0 bases and J by 4 bases, and 11 bases separated the two germline ends. This CDR3 has 15 amino acids. Germline V gene data show CDR1 as LGHNA and CDR2 as YNFKEQ.

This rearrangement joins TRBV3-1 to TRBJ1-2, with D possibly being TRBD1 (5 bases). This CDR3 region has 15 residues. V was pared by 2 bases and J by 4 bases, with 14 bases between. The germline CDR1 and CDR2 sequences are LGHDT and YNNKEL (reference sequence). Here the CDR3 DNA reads TGTGCCAGCAGCCAATGGGGCAGCGATGCCTATGGCTACACCTTC. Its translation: CASSQWGSDAYGYTF. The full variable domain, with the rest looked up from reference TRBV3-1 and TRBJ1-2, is DTAVSQTPKYLVTQMGNDKSIKCEQNLGHDTMYWYKQDSKKFLKIMFSYNNKELIINETVPNRFSPKSPDKAHLNLHINSLELGDSAVYFCASSQWGSDAYGYTFGSGTRLTVV.

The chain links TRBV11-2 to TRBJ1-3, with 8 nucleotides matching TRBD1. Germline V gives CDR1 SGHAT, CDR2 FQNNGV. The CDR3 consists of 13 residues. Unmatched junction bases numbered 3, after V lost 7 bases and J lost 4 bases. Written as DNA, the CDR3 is TGTGCCAGCACCGGACAGGGAGGAAACACCATATATTTT. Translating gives CASTGQGGNTIYF.

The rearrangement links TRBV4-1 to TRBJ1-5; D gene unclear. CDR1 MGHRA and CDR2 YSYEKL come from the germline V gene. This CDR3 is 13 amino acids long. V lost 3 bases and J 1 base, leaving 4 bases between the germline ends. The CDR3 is CASSQESNQPQHF. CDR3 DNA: TGCGCCAGCAGCCAGGAGAGCAATCAGCCCCAGCATTTT.

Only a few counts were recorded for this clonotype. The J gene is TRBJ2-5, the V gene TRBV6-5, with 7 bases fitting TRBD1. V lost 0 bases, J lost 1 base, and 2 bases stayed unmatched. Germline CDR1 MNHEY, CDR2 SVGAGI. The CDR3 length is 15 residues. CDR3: CASSYSGQSQETQYF. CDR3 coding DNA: TGTGCCAGCAGTTACTCGGGACAGTCCCAAGAGACCCAGTACTTC.

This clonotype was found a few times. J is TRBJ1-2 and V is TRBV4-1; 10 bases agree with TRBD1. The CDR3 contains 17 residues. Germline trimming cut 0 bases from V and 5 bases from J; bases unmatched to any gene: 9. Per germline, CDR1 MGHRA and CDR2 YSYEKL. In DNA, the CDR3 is TGCGCCAGCAGCCAAGATATTGGACAGGGGGTGTATTATGGCTACACCTTC. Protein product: CASSQDIGQGVYYGYTF.

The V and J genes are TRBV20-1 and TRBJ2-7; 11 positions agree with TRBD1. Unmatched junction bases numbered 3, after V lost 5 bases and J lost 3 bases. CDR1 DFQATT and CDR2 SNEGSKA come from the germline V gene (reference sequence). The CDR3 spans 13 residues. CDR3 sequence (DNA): TGCAGTGCTCGGACAGGGGGCATCTACGAGCAGTACTTC. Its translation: CSARTGGIYEQYF.

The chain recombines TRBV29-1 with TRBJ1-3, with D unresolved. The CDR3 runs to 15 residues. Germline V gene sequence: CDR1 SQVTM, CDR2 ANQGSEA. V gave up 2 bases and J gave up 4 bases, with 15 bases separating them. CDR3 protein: CSVELLEGSGNTIYF. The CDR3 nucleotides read TGCAGCGTTGAACTTTTAGAGGGATCGGGAAACACCATATATTTT.

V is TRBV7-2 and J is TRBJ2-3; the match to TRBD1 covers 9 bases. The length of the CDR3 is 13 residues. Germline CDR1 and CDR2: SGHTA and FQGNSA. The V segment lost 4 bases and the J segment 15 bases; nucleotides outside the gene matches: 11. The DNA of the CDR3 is TGTGCCAGCAGCTCTACCTCTGACAGGGGGAAATATTTT. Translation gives CASSSTSDRGKYF.

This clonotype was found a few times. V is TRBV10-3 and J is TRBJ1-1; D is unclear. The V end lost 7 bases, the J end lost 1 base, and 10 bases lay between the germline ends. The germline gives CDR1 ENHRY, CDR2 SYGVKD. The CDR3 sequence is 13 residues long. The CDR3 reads CAITGRANTEAFF. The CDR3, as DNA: TGTGCCATCACGGGTAGGGCGAACACTGAAGCTTTCTTT.

The CDR3 loop is CASSVGSNTEAFF. The DNA of the CDR3 is TGTGCCAGCAGCGTGGGATCGAACACTGAAGCTTTCTTT. The V and J genes are TRBV9 and TRBJ1-1; D not certain. V was cut by 2 bases and J by 1 base, with 6 bases left in between. Germline values: CDR1 SGDLS, CDR2 YYNGEE. This CDR3 region has 13 residues.

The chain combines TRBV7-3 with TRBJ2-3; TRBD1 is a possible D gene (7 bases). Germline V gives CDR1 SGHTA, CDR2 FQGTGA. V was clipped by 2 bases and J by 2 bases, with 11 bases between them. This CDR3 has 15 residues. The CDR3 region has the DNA TGTGCCAGCAGCTTAGGACAGGACTACACAGATACGCAGTATTTT. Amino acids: CASSLGQDYTDTQYF.